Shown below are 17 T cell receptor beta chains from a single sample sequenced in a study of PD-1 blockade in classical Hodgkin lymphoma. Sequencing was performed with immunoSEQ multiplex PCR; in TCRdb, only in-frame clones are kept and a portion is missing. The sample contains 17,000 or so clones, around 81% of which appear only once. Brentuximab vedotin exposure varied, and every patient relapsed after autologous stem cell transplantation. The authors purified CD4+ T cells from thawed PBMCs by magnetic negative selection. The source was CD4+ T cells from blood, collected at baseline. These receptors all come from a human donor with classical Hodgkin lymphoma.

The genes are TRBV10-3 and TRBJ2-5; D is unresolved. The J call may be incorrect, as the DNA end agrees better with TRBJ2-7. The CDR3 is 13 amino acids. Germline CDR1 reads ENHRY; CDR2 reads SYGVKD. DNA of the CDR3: TGTGCCATCCGCCCTACAGCGTCCTACGAGCAGTACTTC. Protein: CAIRPTASYEQYF.

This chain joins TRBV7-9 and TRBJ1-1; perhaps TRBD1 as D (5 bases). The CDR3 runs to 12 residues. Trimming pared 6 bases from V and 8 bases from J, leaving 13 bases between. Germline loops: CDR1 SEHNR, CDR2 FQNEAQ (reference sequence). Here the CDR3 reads CASRDLGTEAFF. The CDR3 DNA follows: TGTGCCAGCAGGGACCTGGGGACGGAAGCTTTCTTT.

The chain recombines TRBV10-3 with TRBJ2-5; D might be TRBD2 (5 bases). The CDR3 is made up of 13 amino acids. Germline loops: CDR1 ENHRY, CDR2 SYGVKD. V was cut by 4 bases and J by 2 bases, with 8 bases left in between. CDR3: CAISGPGQETQYF. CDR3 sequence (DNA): TGTGCCATCAGTGGTCCGGGGCAAGAGACCCAGTACTTC.

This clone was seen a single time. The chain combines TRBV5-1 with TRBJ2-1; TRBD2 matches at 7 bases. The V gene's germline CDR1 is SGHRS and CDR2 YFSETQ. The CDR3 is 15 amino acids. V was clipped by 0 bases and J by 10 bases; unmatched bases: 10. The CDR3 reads CASSLEIAGEGEQFF. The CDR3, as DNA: TGCGCCAGCAGCTTGGAGATCGCGGGGGAGGGGGAGCAGTTCTTC. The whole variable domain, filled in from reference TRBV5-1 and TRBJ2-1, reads KAGVTQTPRYLIKTRGQQVTLSCSPISGHRSVSWYQQTPGQGLQFLFEYFSETQRNKGNFPGRFSGRQFSNSRSEMNVSTLELGDSALYLCASSLEIAGEGEQFFGPGTRLTVL.

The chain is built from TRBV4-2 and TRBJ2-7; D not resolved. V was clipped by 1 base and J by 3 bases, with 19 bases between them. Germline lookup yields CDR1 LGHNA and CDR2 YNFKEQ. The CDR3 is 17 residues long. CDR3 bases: TGTGCCAGCAGCCAAGTTAAATCTAGAGACGGCCTCTACGAGCAGTACTTC. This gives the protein CASSQVKSRDGLYEQYF.

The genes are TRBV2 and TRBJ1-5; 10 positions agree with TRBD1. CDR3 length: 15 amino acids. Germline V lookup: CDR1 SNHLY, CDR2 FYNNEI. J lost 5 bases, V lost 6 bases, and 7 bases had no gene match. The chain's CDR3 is CASRATGGAHQPQHF. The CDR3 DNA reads TGTGCCAGCAGGGCGACAGGGGGCGCCCATCAGCCCCAGCATTTT.

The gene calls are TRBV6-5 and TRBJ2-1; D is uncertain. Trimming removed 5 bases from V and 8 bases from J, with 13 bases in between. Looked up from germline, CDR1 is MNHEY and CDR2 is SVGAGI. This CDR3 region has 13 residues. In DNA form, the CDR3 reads TGTGCCAGCAGTACCACCCGTAGCCATGAGCAGTTCTTC. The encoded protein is CASSTTRSHEQFF.

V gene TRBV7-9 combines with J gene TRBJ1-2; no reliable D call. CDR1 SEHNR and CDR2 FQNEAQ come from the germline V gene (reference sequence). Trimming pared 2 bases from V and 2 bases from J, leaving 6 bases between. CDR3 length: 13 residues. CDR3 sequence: CASSLRVNYGYTF. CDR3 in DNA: TGTGCCAGCAGCTTAAGAGTAAACTATGGCTACACCTTC.

The CDR3 DNA reads TGCGCCAGCAGCTTGTGGGGTATAGAAGGGGGATTGAACACTGAAGCTTTCTTT. Its translation: CASSLWGIEGGLNTEAFF. V is TRBV5-1 and J is TRBJ1-1; TRBD1 is a possible D gene (6 bases). Germline V CDR1 and CDR2: SGHRS, YFSETQ. The CDR3 totals 18 residues. V lost 1 base to trimming and J lost 0 bases, with 19 bases between them.

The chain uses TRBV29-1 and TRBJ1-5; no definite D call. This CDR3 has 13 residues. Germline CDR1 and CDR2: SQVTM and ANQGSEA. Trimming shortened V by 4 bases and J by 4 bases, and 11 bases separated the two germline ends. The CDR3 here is CSVGGGFNQPQHF. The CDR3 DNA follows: TGCAGCGTTGGGGGAGGGTTTAATCAGCCCCAGCATTTT.

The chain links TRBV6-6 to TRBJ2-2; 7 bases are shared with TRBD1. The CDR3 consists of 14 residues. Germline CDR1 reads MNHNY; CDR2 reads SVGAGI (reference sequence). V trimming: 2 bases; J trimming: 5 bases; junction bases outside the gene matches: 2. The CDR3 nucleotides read TGTGCCAGCAGTTACACGACAGGGACCGGGGAGCTGTTTTTT. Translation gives CASSYTTGTGELFF.

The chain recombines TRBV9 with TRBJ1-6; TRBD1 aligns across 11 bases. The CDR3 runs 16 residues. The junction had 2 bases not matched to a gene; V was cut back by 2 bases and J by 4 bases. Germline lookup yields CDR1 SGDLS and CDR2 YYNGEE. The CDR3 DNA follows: TGTGCCAGCAGCGTTGGACAGGGGGCATATAATTCACCCCTCCACTTT. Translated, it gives CASSVGQGAYNSPLHF.

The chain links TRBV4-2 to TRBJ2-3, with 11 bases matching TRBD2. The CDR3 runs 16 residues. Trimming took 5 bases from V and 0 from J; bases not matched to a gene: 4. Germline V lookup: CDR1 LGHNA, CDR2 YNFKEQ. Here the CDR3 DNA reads TGTGCCAGCAGCTCCCGACTAGCGGGGAGCACAGATACGCAGTATTTT. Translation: CASSSRLAGSTDTQYF.

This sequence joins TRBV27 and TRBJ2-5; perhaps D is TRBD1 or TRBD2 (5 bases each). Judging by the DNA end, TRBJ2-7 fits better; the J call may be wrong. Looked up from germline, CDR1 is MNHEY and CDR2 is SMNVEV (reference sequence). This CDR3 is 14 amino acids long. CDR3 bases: TGTGCCAGCAGTTTCCGGGACCCCTCCTACGAGCAGTACTTC. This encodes CASSFRDPSYEQYF.

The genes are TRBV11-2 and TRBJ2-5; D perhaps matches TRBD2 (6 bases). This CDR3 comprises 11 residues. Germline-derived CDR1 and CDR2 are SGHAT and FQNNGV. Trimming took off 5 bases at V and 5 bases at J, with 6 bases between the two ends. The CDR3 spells CASSRGETQYF. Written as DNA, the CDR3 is TGTGCCAGCAGCCGGGGGGAGACCCAGTACTTC.

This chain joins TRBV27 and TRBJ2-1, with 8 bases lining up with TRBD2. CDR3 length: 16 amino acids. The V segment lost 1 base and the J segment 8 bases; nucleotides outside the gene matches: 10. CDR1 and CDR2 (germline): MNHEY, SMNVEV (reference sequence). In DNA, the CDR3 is TGTGCCAGCAGTTTATTACCCGGACTAGCTCAGGATGAGCAGTTCTTC. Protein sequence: CASSLLPGLAQDEQFF.

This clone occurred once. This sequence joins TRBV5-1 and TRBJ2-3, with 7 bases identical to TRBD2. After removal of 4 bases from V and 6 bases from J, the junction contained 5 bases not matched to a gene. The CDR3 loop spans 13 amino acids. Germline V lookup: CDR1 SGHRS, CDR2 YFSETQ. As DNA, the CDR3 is TGCGCCAGCAGCGGCGGGGGACGCGATACGCAGTATTTT. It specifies CASSGGGRDTQYF.